These 31 T cell receptor beta chains came from one sample sequenced in a study of technical replicates of blood from a handful of donors. The assay was immunoSEQ multiplex PCR, and TCRdb's table has in-frame clones only and misses some. The data hold some 89,000 clones, with over 85% observed a single time. Material: T cells isolated from PBMCs. The receptors shown here come from a human donor in good health.

The CDR3 DNA reads as TGTGCCAGCAGCTCTCCTTGGACAAAGTCCTATGGCTACACCTTC. This sequence encodes CASSSPWTKSYGYTF. This chain joins TRBV7-3 and TRBJ1-2, with a possible D match to TRBD1 (5 bases). CDR3 length: 15 residues. V was clipped by 4 bases and J by 4 bases, with 16 bases between them. Germline V CDR1 and CDR2: SGHTA, FQGTGA.

V usage is TRBV7-9 and J usage is TRBJ1-4; D gene uncertain. CDR3 size: 19 residues. Trimming shortened V by 5 bases and J by 2 bases, and 24 bases separated the two germline ends. Looked up from germline, CDR1 is SEHNR and CDR2 is FQNEAQ (reference sequence). The chain's CDR3 is CASSPRFSGEQATNEKLFF. The CDR3 nucleotides read TGTGCCAGCAGCCCGCGTTTTTCCGGGGAGCAGGCGACTAATGAAAAACTGTTTTTT.

The chain uses TRBV28 and TRBJ1-4; D remains unclear. CDR1 MDHEN and CDR2 SYDVKM come from the germline V gene. V gave up 6 bases and J gave up 5 bases, with 16 bases separating them. The CDR3 contains 15 residues. CDR3 loop: CASSETRELNEKLFF. Written as DNA, the CDR3 is TGTGCCAGCAGCGAAACCCGGGAACTAAATGAAAAACTGTTTTTT.

The J gene is TRBJ2-4, the V gene TRBV7-9; D is possibly TRBD1 (6 bases). Between the trimmed V and J ends, which lost 6 bases and 8 bases, there was a span of 14 bases. The germline gives CDR1 SEHNR, CDR2 FQNEAQ (reference sequence). This CDR3 spans 13 amino acids. For the CDR3, the DNA is TGTGCCAGCAGACAGGGAATTGCGGACATTCAGTACTTC. Residues: CASRQGIADIQYF.

J is TRBJ2-3 and V is TRBV6-5; TRBD2 aligns across 13 bases. Trimming took 6 bases from V and 4 from J; bases not matched to a gene: 4. Germline V gene sequence: CDR1 MNHEY, CDR2 SVGAGI. The CDR3 has 15 residues. CDR3 in amino acids: CASRGLAGWADTQYF. The CDR3 DNA reads as TGTGCCAGCAGGGGACTAGCGGGATGGGCAGATACGCAGTATTTT.

The rearrangement links TRBV4-3 to TRBJ2-1, with TRBD2 matching 9 bases. The CDR3 consists of 16 residues. J was trimmed by 15 bases and V by 4 bases; bases with no gene match: 19. Germline CDR1 LGHNA, CDR2 YSLEER. This CDR3 reads CASSRAPSGTRSAVFF. The CDR3, as DNA: TGCGCCAGCAGCCGAGCTCCTAGCGGGACTAGGTCGGCGGTGTTCTTC.

The rearrangement joins TRBV6-5 to TRBJ2-7; TRBD1 matches 7 bases. V lost 3 bases and J lost 2; bases outside the gene matches: 4. CDR1 and CDR2 (germline): MNHEY, SVGAGI. This CDR3 has 14 amino acids. CDR3: CASSYPGGTYEQYF. The CDR3 DNA reads TGTGCCAGCAGTTATCCAGGGGGTACCTACGAGCAGTACTTC.

The V call is TRBV11-3, the J call TRBJ2-7; 8 bases are shared with TRBD1. The CDR3 sequence is 16 residues long. J was trimmed by 4 bases and V by 5 bases; bases with no gene match: 13. Germline V CDR1 and CDR2: SGHNT, YENEEA. The CDR3 is CASSPGGAGGAYEQYF. The CDR3 bases are TGTGCCAGCAGCCCAGGGGGCGCAGGGGGCGCGTACGAGCAGTACTTC.

The J gene is TRBJ1-6, the V gene TRBV30; 7 nucleotides align to TRBD1. This CDR3 comprises 15 residues. J lost 6 bases, V lost 0 bases, and 5 bases had no gene match. Germline V gene sequence: CDR1 GTSNPN, CDR2 SVGIG (reference sequence). The CDR3 coding sequence is TGTGCCTGGAGTGTGAGACAGGGAGGTAATTCACCCCTCCACTTT. Translating it yields CAWSVRQGGNSPLHF. The full variable domain, rest sourced from reference TRBV30 and TRBJ1-6, is SQTIHQWPATLVQPVGSPLSLECTVEGTSNPNLYWYRQAAGRGLQLLFYSVGIGQISSEVPQNLSASRPQDRQFILSSKKLLLSDSGFYLCAWSVRQGGNSPLHFGNGTRLTVT.

The chain joins TRBV2 to TRBJ1-5; TRBD1 aligns across 8 bases. The CDR3 runs to 14 residues. J lost 4 bases, V lost 3 bases, and 2 bases had no gene match. Germline V gene data show CDR1 as SNHLY and CDR2 as FYNNEI. In DNA form, the CDR3 reads TGTGCCAGCAGTGAGCAGGGGGCAAATCAGCCCCAGCATTTT. Its translation: CASSEQGANQPQHF. Looking up the rest from reference TRBV2 and TRBJ1-5 gives the full variable domain: EPEVTQTPSHQVTQMGQEVILRCVPISNHLYFYWYRQILGQKVEFLVSFYNNEISEKSEIFDDQFSVERPDGSNFTLKIRSTKLEDSAMYFCASSEQGANQPQHFGDGTRLSIL.

This clone showed up just once. The chain couples TRBV6-5 to TRBJ1-1; unclear D gene. Between the trimmed V and J ends, which lost 8 bases and 7 bases, there was a span of 20 bases. The CDR3 consists of 14 residues. The germline V gene encodes CDR1 MNHEY and CDR2 SVGAGI. The CDR3 coding sequence is TGTGCCAGCTCCTCCGTCGCGTCTAGGCGTGAAGCTTTCTTT. This encodes CASSSVASRREAFF.

The J gene is TRBJ2-5, the V gene TRBV7-2; the D is unclear. The CDR3 totals 13 residues. V gave up 1 base and J gave up 3 bases, with 6 bases separating them. Germline V gives CDR1 SGHTA, CDR2 FQGNSA. The CDR3 nucleotides are TGTGCCAGCAGCTTAGGTCCAGAAGAGACCCAGTACTTC. Residues: CASSLGPEETQYF.

CDR3 residues: CATTGYDYGYTF. CDR3 DNA sequence: TGTGCCACCACAGGGTATGACTATGGCTACACCTTC. The chain combines TRBV28 with TRBJ1-2, with TRBD1 as a possible D gene (6 bases). The germline V gene has CDR1 MDHEN and CDR2 SYDVKM. CDR3 size: 12 residues. Trimming shortened V by 10 bases and J by 3 bases, and 12 bases separated the two germline ends.

The chain joins TRBV7-6 to TRBJ1-1, with TRBD1 identical over 8 bases. The CDR3 loop spans 12 amino acids. Germline V gene lookup returns CDR1 SGHVS and CDR2 FNYEAQ. The V and J ends lost 5 bases and 8 bases, in that order; junction bases with no gene match: 4. The CDR3, as DNA: TGTGCCAGCAGCATCGGACAGGGCGAAGCTTTCTTT. The encoded protein is CASSIGQGEAFF.

The chain recombines TRBV28 with TRBJ1-1, with TRBD1 matching 7 bases. V dropped 5 bases and J dropped 0; count of bases not matched to a gene: 6. CDR1 and CDR2 (germline): MDHEN, SYDVKM. The length of the CDR3 is 15 residues. CDR3 DNA: TGTGCCAGCAGTCCGTTGACAGGGTTGAACACTGAAGCTTTCTTT. This translates into CASSPLTGLNTEAFF.

The chain combines TRBV11-3 with TRBJ2-1, with a tentative D call TRBD2 (6 bases). The CDR3 runs to 14 residues. Trimming removed 3 bases at V and 6 bases at J, with 12 bases between. Germline assignment: CDR1 SGHNT and CDR2 YENEEA. In nucleotides, the CDR3 is TGTGCCAGCAGCTTGGGGGGTTTGGGCAATGAGCAGTTCTTC. The encoded protein is CASSLGGLGNEQFF.

V and J are TRBV19 and TRBJ1-5; D remains unclear. Trimming removed 4 bases at V and 6 bases at J, with 7 bases between. The CDR3 runs to 12 residues. From germline, CDR1 is LNHDA and CDR2 SQIVND (reference sequence). The CDR3 bases are TGTGCCAGTAGTAAGAGTGGTCAGCCCCAGCATTTT. It yields the protein CASSKSGQPQHF.

The genes are TRBV7-3 and TRBJ1-1, with 11 bases that match TRBD1. The germline V gene has CDR1 SGHTA and CDR2 FQGTGA. Trimming removed 8 bases from V and 6 bases from J; junction bases left unmatched: 8. The CDR3 length is 14 residues. CDR3 in DNA: TGTGCCAGCGGGTCCTCGGGACAGGGGGCTGAAGCTTTCTTT. Translation: CASGSSGQGAEAFF. The entire variable domain, with the rest obtained from reference TRBV7-3 and TRBJ1-1, is as follows: GAGVSQTPSNKVTEKGKYVELRCDPISGHTALYWYRQSLGQGPEFLIYFQGTGAADDSGLPNDRFFAVRPEGSVSTLKIQRTERGDSAVYLCASGSSGQGAEAFFGQGTRLTVV.

The chain employs TRBV9 and TRBJ2-3, with TRBD2 matching 9 bases. Germline V gene lookup returns CDR1 SGDLS and CDR2 YYNGEE. This CDR3 contains 16 residues. The V and J ends lost 0 bases and 3 bases, in that order; junction bases with no gene match: 5. CDR3 sequence (DNA): TGTGCCAGCAGCGTAGTGCCTAGCGGGATTACAGATACGCAGTATTTT. It encodes CASSVVPSGITDTQYF. Drawing the rest from reference TRBV9 and TRBJ2-3, the complete variable domain is DSGVTQTPKHLITATGQRVTLRCSPRSGDLSVYWYQQSLDQGLQFLIQYYNGEERAKGNILERFSAQQFPDLHSELNLSSLELGDSALYFCASSVVPSGITDTQYFGPGTRLTVL.

The chain carries TRBV7-2 and TRBJ2-7, with D possibly TRBD2 on 6 matching bases. This CDR3 has 16 amino acids. Germline lookup yields CDR1 SGHTA and CDR2 FQGNSA. Trimming stripped 3 bases from V and 6 bases from J, with 21 bases between. CDR3 loop: CASSFPPPEGTGEQYF. The CDR3, as DNA: TGTGCCAGCAGCTTCCCACCCCCGGAGGGTACGGGCGAGCAGTACTTC.

A single count supports this clone. The rearrangement joins TRBV10-1 to TRBJ2-1; TRBD2 matches 13 bases. Germline assignment: CDR1 WNHNN and CDR2 SYGVQD (reference sequence). There are 15 residues in the CDR3. Unmatched junction bases numbered 6, after V lost 4 bases and J lost 9 bases. CDR3 nucleotides: TGCGCCAGCAGTGCCGGGACTAGCGGGATCTCTGAGCAGTTCTTC. Translating it yields CASSAGTSGISEQFF.

This clone is a singleton in its sample. The chain joins TRBV19 to TRBJ2-1; 10 nucleotides align to TRBD1. Germline trimming cut 5 bases from V and 10 bases from J; bases unmatched to any gene: 5. The CDR3 has 13 amino acids. The germline V gene encodes CDR1 LNHDA and CDR2 SQIVND (reference sequence). The CDR3 bases are TGTGCCAGTAGTCCCGGGACAGGGGTAGAGCAGTTCTTC. Protein: CASSPGTGVEQFF.

This chain uses TRBV6-5 with TRBJ2-5, with D tentatively TRBD1 (6 bases). CDR1 and CDR2 (germline): MNHEY, SVGAGI. The CDR3 totals 13 residues. The DNA of the CDR3 is TGTGCTAGCCGAGGGGGAGAGAAAGAGACCCAGTACTTC. It codes for CASRGGEKETQYF.

The chain is built from TRBV29-1 and TRBJ2-3, with 10 nucleotides matching TRBD2. The V gene's germline CDR1 is SQVTM and CDR2 ANQGSEA. The CDR3 totals 14 residues. V lost 7 bases and J lost 2; bases outside the gene matches: 6. The CDR3 coding sequence is TGCAGCGGCGAGCTAGCGGGGGCCACAGATACGCAGTATTTT. Translation: CSGELAGATDTQYF.

The gene calls are TRBV30 and TRBJ2-2; 11 nucleotides line up with TRBD2. With V trimmed by 4 bases and J by 7 bases, 8 bases remained unmatched. Looked up from germline, CDR1 is GTSNPN and CDR2 is SVGIG (reference sequence). There are 15 residues in the CDR3. The CDR3 nucleotides are TGTGCCTGGACCCCGCTAGCGGGAGGTAGCGGGGAGCTGTTTTTT. It yields the protein CAWTPLAGGSGELFF.

This clone was detected only once. The rearrangement links TRBV14 to TRBJ2-3; weak D call: TRBD2 (6 bases). This CDR3 is 17 amino acids long. Germline values: CDR1 SGHDN, CDR2 FVKESK. The V and J ends lost 4 bases and 1 base respectively, with 18 bases between them. The DNA for the CDR3 is TGTGCCAGCAGCCGCGACCGACTAGTGGTCGGCACAGATACGCAGTATTTT. It is translated as CASSRDRLVVGTDTQYF.

This chain links TRBV27 with TRBJ2-5; D may be TRBD2 (6 bases). Germline loops: CDR1 MNHEY, CDR2 SMNVEV (reference sequence). The germline V and J ends were trimmed by 1 base and 5 bases, with 11 bases remaining between them. This CDR3 has 14 amino acids. CDR3 DNA: TGTGCCAGCAGTTTATACGATGGGGGGGAGACCCAGTACTTC. It yields the protein CASSLYDGGETQYF.

This rearrangement joins TRBV11-3 to TRBJ2-1, with D maybe TRBD2 (5 bases). CDR1 is SGHNT and CDR2 is YENEEA in the germline V gene. The CDR3 is made up of 14 amino acids. Trimming stripped 8 bases from V and 4 bases from J, with 15 bases between. CDR3 sequence (DNA): TGTGCCAGCGACGGAAGCCGGGGTTACAATGAGCAGTTCTTC. Translation gives CASDGSRGYNEQFF.

The V gene is TRBV10-3, the J gene TRBJ2-2; a possible D gene is TRBD1 (6 bases). Trimming took off 4 bases at V and 1 base at J, with 7 bases between the two ends. CDR3 size: 14 residues. CDR1 and CDR2 (germline): ENHRY, SYGVKD. The CDR3 sequence is CAISVGGNTGELFF. The CDR3 coding sequence is TGTGCCATCAGTGTAGGGGGGAACACCGGGGAGCTGTTTTTT.

The gene calls are TRBV7-8 and TRBJ1-1; 10 nucleotides line up with TRBD1. The junction had 2 bases not matched to a gene; V was cut back by 2 bases and J by 5 bases. The CDR3 totals 14 residues. Germline CDR1 SGHVS, CDR2 FQNEAQ. The CDR3 coding sequence is TGTGCCAGCAGCTTATGGACAGGGGGGACTGAAGCTTTCTTT. As protein: CASSLWTGGTEAFF.

The chain links TRBV6-5 to TRBJ2-5; weak D call: TRBD1 (5 bases). Germline V gene sequence: CDR1 MNHEY, CDR2 SVGAGI. The CDR3 runs to 15 residues. V lost 4 bases and J 0 bases, leaving 12 bases between the germline ends. CDR3 sequence (DNA): TGTGCCAGCAGTTTAGAGACAGAAAACCAAGAGACCCAGTACTTC. Protein: CASSLETENQETQYF.